These 7 T cell receptor beta chains share one sample of origin, sequenced in a study of spatial heterogeneity in lung cancer. TCRdb recomputed calls from the 5' RACE reads with MiXCR, one row per CDR3 protein. The sample yields under 45,000 distinct CDR3 sequences, about 7.9% seen once. Indicated time point: blood at routine non-recurrence follow-up after resection. The sample was PBMCs, taken at follow-up. The receptors shown here come from a male donor with early-stage non-small cell lung cancer.

This clonotype was seen many times. The V call is TRBV9, the J call TRBJ1-1, with 9 bases lining up with TRBD1. CDR1 SGDLS and CDR2 YYNGEE come from the germline V gene. The ends lost 5 bases at V and 6 bases at J; junction bases unmatched: 5. The CDR3 contains 13 residues. CDR3 protein: CASSVGQGPEAFF. CDR3 sequence (DNA): TGTGCCAGCAGTGTTGGACAGGGGCCTGAAGCTTTCTTT.

By proportion, this clonotype is medium-sized (0.01 to 0.1%). This chain uses TRBV13 with TRBJ1-2; TRBD1 is a possible D gene (5 bases). Germline lookup yields CDR1 PRHDT and CDR2 FYEKMQ (reference sequence). The CDR3 covers 12 residues. Trimming took 5 bases from V and 3 from J, leaving 7 bases between them. Here the CDR3 reads CASSQGDYGYTF. The CDR3 nucleotides read TGTGCCAGCAGCCAGGGCGACTATGGCTACACCTTC. Full variable domain (rest looked up from reference TRBV13 and TRBJ1-2): AAGVIQSPRHLIKEKRETATLKCYPIPRHDTVYWYQQGPGQDPQFLISFYEKMQSDKGSIPDRFSAQQFSDYHSELNMSSLELGDSALYFCASSQGDYGYTFGSGTRLTVV.

This clonotype was recorded at least ten times. J is TRBJ1-4 and V is TRBV12-3 or TRBV12-4, with 7 bases matching TRBD1. The ends lost 6 bases at V and 8 bases at J; junction bases unmatched: 12. The CDR3 spans 15 residues. CDR3 residues: CASRTSQGTGEKLFF. For the CDR3, the DNA is TGTGCCAGCAGGACCTCACAGGGGACGGGCGAAAAACTGTTTTTT.

This clonotype was counted at least ten times. The chain uses TRBV27 and TRBJ2-1; 14 nucleotides match TRBD2. The V and J ends lost 1 base and 0 bases, in that order; junction bases with no gene match: 5. CDR3 size: 19 residues. Germline-derived CDR1 and CDR2 are MNHEY and SMNVEV (reference sequence). CDR3 sequence: CASSLLGLAGASSYNEQFF. In nucleotides, the CDR3 is TGTGCCAGCAGTTTATTGGGACTAGCGGGGGCGAGCTCCTACAATGAGCAGTTCTTC.

This clonotype was seen repeatedly, ten times or more. The chain has TRBV11-1 and TRBJ2-2; no firm D call. Germline loops: CDR1 SGHAT, CDR2 FQDESV (reference sequence). The CDR3 runs 17 residues. V lost 4 bases, J lost 7 bases, and 22 bases lay in between. For the CDR3, the DNA is TGTGCCAGCAGCTCGCGTGTGGCAGGCGGCGGTGGCGGGGAGCTGTTTTTT. Translation: CASSSRVAGGGGGELFF.

This clonotype showed up many times. The rearrangement joins TRBV3-1 to TRBJ2-6; TRBD1 might be the D (5 bases). The CDR3 is made up of 18 amino acids. Trimming removed 4 bases from V and 0 bases from J, with 16 bases in between. Germline assignment: CDR1 LGHDT and CDR2 YNNKEL (reference sequence). CDR3 DNA sequence: TGTGCCAGCAGCCCCGAGACAGTGTATGACTCTGGGGCCAACGTCCTGACTTTC. Encoded protein: CASSPETVYDSGANVLTF. Full variable domain (rest looked up from reference TRBV3-1 and TRBJ2-6): DTAVSQTPKYLVTQMGNDKSIKCEQNLGHDTMYWYKQDSKKFLKIMFSYNNKELIINETVPNRFSPKSPDKAHLNLHINSLELGDSAVYFCASSPETVYDSGANVLTFGAGSRLTVL.

This clonotype rates as medium-sized (0.01 to 0.1%). V and J are TRBV6-4 and TRBJ2-5, with 9 bases lining up with TRBD1. Germline CDR1 reads MRHNA; CDR2 reads SNTAGT. The length of the CDR3 is 16 residues. V lost 0 bases to trimming and J lost 4 bases; unmatched junction nucleotides: 6. CDR3 bases: TGTGCCAGCAGTGACTCGTCAGGGACAGGGCGAGAGACCCAGTACTTC. This sequence encodes CASSDSSGTGRETQYF.